This TCR beta chain was captured in a study of T cell changes during pregnancy in multiple sclerosis. CDR3 length: 16 amino acids. V was pared by 3 bases and J by 0 bases, with 5 bases of the junction left unmatched. From germline, CDR1 is SGHNT and CDR2 YYREEE (reference sequence). Repertoires were generated with immunoSEQ multiplex PCR, while TCRdb's copy carries only in-frame clones and drops some. The data show 30,000 or so clones, about 90% seen once. The receptor was isolated from a female donor in good health, enrolled as a control in a pregnancy study. The sample here was CD4+ T cells from peripheral blood mononuclear cells, taken in the first trimester of pregnancy. This chain connects TRBV5-4 to TRBJ2-7; 11 bases are shared with TRBD1. As DNA, the CDR3 is TGTGCCAGCAGCTGGGGACAGGGGGTAAGCTCCTACGAGCAGTACTTC. It codes for CASSWGQGVSSYEQYF.